The 12 T cell receptor beta chains in this list originate from one sample, sequenced in a study of spatial heterogeneity in lung cancer. TCRdb analysed the 5' RACE reads with MiXCR anew, one entry per CDR3 protein. The table has about 8,000 distinct CDR3 sequences, over 9.5% seen once. Described time point: sample taken at primary tumor resection. Sequenced here: normal lung tissue next to the tumor, sampled at surgery. Source of these receptors: a male donor with early-stage non-small cell lung cancer.

This clonotype was observed many times. This chain links TRBV5-6 with TRBJ1-2, with D hard to call. Trimming left V 2 bases short and J 7 bases short, with 9 bases between. Germline CDR1 is SGHDT and CDR2 is YYEEEE. The CDR3 spans 12 residues. The CDR3: CASSFFAFGYTF. CDR3 bases: TGTGCCAGCAGCTTTTTTGCCTTTGGCTACACCTTC.

As regards this clonotype: A much larger clone differs from this one at a single base, so this may be a read error. The J gene is TRBJ2-4, the V gene TRBV6-2 or TRBV6-3; TRBD1 or TRBD2 may be the D gene (5 bases each). Germline CDR1 MNHEY, CDR2 SVGEGT. The CDR3 covers 13 residues. Trimming stripped 0 bases from V and 8 bases from J, with 8 bases between. This CDR3 is CASSYSGPDIQYF. In nucleotides, the CDR3 is TGTGCCAGCAGTTACTCGGGACCCGACATTCAGTACTTC.

By frequency in the sample, this clonotype is large. The chain couples TRBV7-2 to TRBJ2-1, with 7 positions matching TRBD1. Germline loops: CDR1 SGHTA, CDR2 FQGNSA. Losses at the gene ends were 4 bases for V and 4 bases for J; bases not matched to a gene: 7. The CDR3 loop spans 15 amino acids. CDR3 sequence: CASSSRDSGYNEQFF. The DNA for the CDR3 is TGTGCCAGCAGCTCCCGGGACAGCGGATACAATGAGCAGTTCTTC.

This clonotype was picked up many times. J is TRBJ2-3 and V is TRBV28; D not certain. V was trimmed by 2 bases and J by 0 bases, leaving 9 bases between them. CDR1 is MDHEN, CDR2 SYDVKM, per germline. The CDR3 has 15 amino acids. CDR3 in DNA: TGTGCCAGCAGTTTAGGCGACCCAAGCACAGATACGCAGTATTTT. Encoded protein: CASSLGDPSTDTQYF.

At least ten counts were recorded for this clonotype. Its ends do not fully match the called genes, so a read error is possible. The V call is TRBV20-1, the J call TRBJ2-7; possibly TRBD2 for D (5 bases). Germline V gene sequence: CDR1 DFQATT, CDR2 SNEGSKA (reference sequence). The CDR3 totals 15 residues. CDR3 nucleotide sequence: TGCAGTGCTGGAGATGGTTCGAGGGATACGTACGAGCAGTACTTC. It translates to CSAGDGSRDTYEQYF.

This clonotype ranks as medium-sized. This chain connects TRBV28 to TRBJ2-7; 12 nucleotides align to TRBD2. Germline values: CDR1 MDHEN, CDR2 SYDVKM. The CDR3 loop spans 20 amino acids. The V segment lost 6 bases and the J segment 0 bases; nucleotides outside the gene matches: 18. CDR3 residues: CASSPARLAGGEVSSYEQYF. The CDR3 DNA is TGTGCCAGCAGCCCCGCCCGGCTAGCGGGAGGGGAGGTAAGCTCCTACGAGCAGTACTTC.

This clonotype has at least ten counts. CDR3 DNA sequence: TGTGCCAGCAGTTTAGACCCAGGGGCGGCAAATGAAAAACTGTTTTTT. This encodes CASSLDPGAANEKLFF. This sequence joins TRBV12-3 or TRBV12-4 and TRBJ1-4, with a possible D match to TRBD1 (6 bases). Trimming took off 1 base at V and 5 bases at J, with 14 bases between the two ends. The CDR3 is made up of 16 amino acids.

Points on this clonotype: The DNA is omitted, as the CDR3 cannot be located on it reliably, and the CDR3 follows TCRdb's listing. The J gene is TRBJ2-2, the V gene TRBV4-3; the table's D call of TRBD1 was not tested on the DNA. The CDR3 spans 23 residues, counting both ends. The V gene's germline CDR1 is LGHNA and CDR2 YSLEER. The CDR3 spells CASSQDPHSGANVLTFGAGELFF.

This clonotype was observed many times. The rearrangement uses TRBV7-2 and TRBJ2-7; 8 bases align to TRBD2. CDR1 and CDR2 (germline): SGHTA, FQGNSA. V was pared by 2 bases and J by 5 bases, with 5 bases of the junction left unmatched. The CDR3 extends over 14 amino acids. CDR3 residues: CASSLIGTRNEQYF. In nucleotides, the CDR3 is TGTGCCAGCAGCTTAATAGGGACTAGAAACGAGCAGTACTTC.

There are many counts of this clonotype. The J gene is TRBJ2-1, the V gene TRBV20-1, with D hard to call. The germline CDR1 and CDR2 sequences are DFQATT and SNEGSKA (reference sequence). The length of the CDR3 is 11 residues. Trimming removed 3 bases at V and 5 bases at J, with 5 bases between. The CDR3, as DNA: TGCAGTGCTAGCCCGCACAATGAGCAGTTCTTC. This encodes CSASPHNEQFF.

This clonotype was picked up many times. The rearrangement uses TRBV10-3 and TRBJ2-1, with D perhaps TRBD1 (7 bases). Germline loops: CDR1 ENHRY, CDR2 SYGVKD. Between the trimmed V and J ends, which lost 10 bases and 6 bases, there was a span of 16 bases. The CDR3 length is 13 residues. The CDR3 DNA sequence: TGTGCCACCGACCCCCAGGGGGGCAATGAGCAGTTCTTC. Encoded protein: CATDPQGGNEQFF.

This clonotype was seen repeatedly, ten times or more. The chain uses TRBV5-1 and TRBJ2-7; D is possibly TRBD2 (6 bases). Deletions cut 4 bases from V and 3 bases from J, with 26 bases between. From germline, CDR1 is SGHRS and CDR2 YFSETQ. The CDR3 spans 18 residues. In DNA form, the CDR3 reads TGCGCCAGCAGCGTTCTGGATTACTCTACTAGCAGAATCTACGAGCAGTACTTC. Translating it yields CASSVLDYSTSRIYEQYF.